This TCR beta chain is drawn from a study of shared clonotypes between healthy human individuals. Method: immunoSEQ multiplex PCR; TCRdb's copy keeps in-frame clones and lacks some. The sample lists roughly 2.2 million clones, 92% occurring once. The V and J ends lost 6 bases and 5 bases, in that order; junction bases with no gene match: 6. CDR3 length: 14 residues. Germline lookup yields CDR1 MNHNY and CDR2 SVGAGI (reference sequence). Healthy HIV-negative adults without recent acute infections or vaccinations served as donors. Into CD45RA+ naive and CD45RA-negative memory subsets, the CD4+ cells were split.

This receptor was taken from a man younger than 35 in good health. Some clones in this sample may be carry-over from other donors' samples. The chain has TRBV6-6 and TRBJ1-4, with 7 bases matching TRBD1. Material: naive CD4+ T cells from PBMCs. The sample's subset: CD45RA+ positively selected. The CDR3 DNA reads as TGTGCCAGCAGGAGACAGGGCCGGAATGAAAAACTGTTTTTT. It codes for CASRRQGRNEKLFF.